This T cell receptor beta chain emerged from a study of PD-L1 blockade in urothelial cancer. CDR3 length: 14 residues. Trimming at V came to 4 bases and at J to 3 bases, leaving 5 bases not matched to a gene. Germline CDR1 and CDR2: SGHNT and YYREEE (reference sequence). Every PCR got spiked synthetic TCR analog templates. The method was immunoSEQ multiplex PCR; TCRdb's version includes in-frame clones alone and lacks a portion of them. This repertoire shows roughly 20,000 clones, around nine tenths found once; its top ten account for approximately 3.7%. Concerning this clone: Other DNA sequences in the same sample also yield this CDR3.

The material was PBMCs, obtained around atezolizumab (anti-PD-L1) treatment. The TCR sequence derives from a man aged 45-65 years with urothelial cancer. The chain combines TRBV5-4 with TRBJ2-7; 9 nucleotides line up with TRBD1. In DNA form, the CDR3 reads TGTGCCAGCAGCCCGGGACAGGGTGGCTACGAGCAGTACTTC. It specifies CASSPGQGGYEQYF.